The clone carrying this TCR beta chain is a singleton in its sample. The antigen is unknown. Treatment given: 15 to 20 received Ad26.COV2.S at low or high dose, single or two shots; 5 received placebo; per-sample allocation not given. Material that was analyzed had been drawn on day 63 after the first vaccine or placebo injection. An Ad26 vector that expressed Wuhan-strain SARS-CoV-2 spike constituted the vaccine. This record comes from a study of Ad26.COV2.S vaccination and SARS-CoV-2 variants. Across the study: The donor was enrolled in the Ad26.COV2.S arm of the COV1001 trial. Intramuscularly, Ad26.COV2.S was given either once or twice, 56 days apart. General study findings and limits: Reported post-vaccination CD8+ and CD4+ T cell responses to spike showed substantial breadth.

The CDR3 length is 15 residues. Germline CDR1 reads SNHLY; CDR2 reads FYNNEI. Trimming stripped 5 bases from V and 5 bases from J, with 16 bases between. The method was immunoSEQ multiplex PCR; TCRdb's version includes in-frame clones alone and lacks a portion of them. Among 400,000 to 500,000 clones listed, roughly nine tenths were seen once. Here the sequenced sample was peripheral blood, taken in a trial of Ad26.COV2.S vaccine versus placebo. The chain uses TRBV2 and TRBJ1-5; D gene ambiguous. The origin of this receptor is a person aged 18 to 65 who received the Ad26.COV2.S COVID-19 vaccine or a placebo. The CDR3 spells CASSSRGPSYQPQHF. CDR3 DNA sequence: TGTGCCAGCAGTAGCAGAGGACCATCCTATCAGCCCCAGCATTTT.